Included here is one T cell receptor (beta chain) sequence, with context. Its antigen is still unknown. This could be a read error, since a much larger clone is one nucleotide away. The time point label of this sample denotes: newly diagnosed GD, antithyroid drugs for less than 3 months. For both TCR sequencing and RNA sequencing, RNA was extracted from PBMCs in TRIzol. Graves' disease was diagnosed according to American Thyroid Association guidelines. Patients were recruited from an endocrinology department in Xi'an, China. Each patient gave approximately 10 milliliters of peripheral blood, collected in an EDTA anticoagulant tube. PBMCs were isolated by Ficoll Paque Plus density gradient separation without further T cell sorting. An Agilent 2100 Bioanalyzer and agarose gel were used to check RNA quality, while a NanoDrop 2000 measured RNA concentration. This specimen comes from a study of regulatory T cells in long-lasting Graves disease (dated by TCRdb to the early 2020s). The study in broad terms: In the newly diagnosed Graves' disease group, patients had been taking antithyroid drugs for less than 3 months. The study took place in China and was registered as a clinical trial. Patients with persistent Graves' disease were compared with patients with newly diagnosed Graves' disease using TCR sequencing and RNA sequencing of peripheral blood. A total of 35 or so samples underwent TCR sequencing: 13 from persistent and some 20 from newly diagnosed Graves' disease patients. What the research found in general, with its limitations: Persistent disease showed preferential use of TRBV28, TRBJ1-2 and TRBJ2-5, whereas newly diagnosed disease favored TRBV20-1 and TRBJ2-1. Persistent Graves' disease patients showed lower TCR Shannon entropy and fewer highly expanded clones than newly diagnosed patients, suggesting clonal expansion. Because the primary lesion, thyroid tissue, could not be accessed, the study looked at peripheral blood alone. Persistent patients shared more public clonotypes among themselves (approximately 2,500) than newly diagnosed patients did (more than 950). The authors noted that the small sample size was a limitation that may lower accuracy. Sequencing and analysis were limited to the TCR beta chain.

Libraries were prepared through multiplex PCR. Sequencer: Illumina HiSeq 4000. iRepertoire HTBI primers and Arm-PCR amplification of CDR3 regions were used to construct TCR beta libraries. Before sequencing, the PCR products went through gel purification. On the authors' methods: Gene usage analysis of CDR3 amino acid clonotypes relied on the 62 TRBV and about 15 TRBJ segments identified across samples. COPE and FqMerger were used to merge filtered high-quality paired reads into contigs. BLAST was used to align contigs to IMGT TRBV, TRBD and TRBJ reference genes, with CDR3 defined following IMGT. Clonotypes above 0.1% frequency were classified as highly expanded clones. Shannon entropy served as the measure of repertoire diversity, while the Gini coefficient captured V-J evenness. A clonotype was considered public if more than one individual shared it. The public reads were reanalyzed by TCRdb: fastp trimming at Q25, MiXCR alignment, in-frame beta chains only. CDR3 protein sequences are deduplicated, and each keeps its most common genes and DNA. TCRdb, not the original authors, processed these V and J calls. This sample has around 320,000 distinct CDR3 sequences in its table, and around 17% of those were observed once. The ten largest clones capture about 32% of the sample.

From the cysteine through the phenylalanine, the CDR3 covers 15 amino acids. Only the CDR3 DNA is retained, 45 bases long and in frame from the first base. The germline V gene yields SGDLS for CDR1 and YYNGEE for CDR2. These data were also reused for a study on T cells in Graves' hyperthyroidism and ophthalmopathy. The second study's authors report: Graves' hyperthyroidism was defined as stable when no progression to ophthalmopathy occurred over 18 months of follow-up. Hyperthyroidism patients were newly diagnosed, with disease duration under 2 months, and aged 18 to 65 years. The study excluded patients with uncontrolled infections, other autoimmune diseases, pregnancy or lactation. Diagnoses were established on the basis of clinical symptoms, serum thyroxine and TRAb, thyroid ultrasound, and orbital computed tomography. The TCR CDR3 was subjected to a first round of RT-PCR using the HTBI primer set and the Qiagen OneStep RT-PCR kit. Most expanded thyroid clonotypes (frequency above 0.001) were also detected in blood, suggesting blood repertoires may reflect thyroid immune responses. Ophthalmopathy was separated from stable hyperthyroidism by a 13 V-J signature model, with approximately 86% sensitivity and roughly 84% specificity obtained in cross-validation and 80%/75% obtained in testing. In validation, the model predicted progression to ophthalmopathy a median of around 6.5 months before onset, with roughly 70% sensitivity and about 75% specificity. To identify distinguishing TCR V-J signatures, a discovery cohort of about 100 patients was used, comprising 40 to 45 with Graves' ophthalmopathy and 55 to 65 with stable Graves' hyperthyroidism. Prospective prediction of ophthalmopathy was tested in an independent validation cohort consisting of under 20 hyperthyroidism patients and over 15 patients who later progressed to ophthalmopathy. The approximately 90 discovery patients were divided at random into training and test sets in a 7:3 ratio. In several Graves' hyperthyroidism patients, the study also compared T-cell repertoires from thyroid tissue with T-cell repertoires from blood. Following sampling, methimazole starting at 30 mg daily was given to hyperthyroidism patients, and high-dose intravenous methylprednisolone was given to ophthalmopathy patients. A second multiplex PCR round built the libraries, followed by size selection and purification. The libraries were sequenced on an Illumina HiSeq2000 using paired-end 100 bp reads. Raw data were processed with SOAPnuke, discarding reads with adapters, uncalled bases, mean Phred below 15, or no exact constant-primer or identifier match. COPE v1.2.5 was used to merge high-quality paired reads, and clonotypes were defined as unique nucleotide sequences. MiTCR v1.1 was used to align the clonotypes against IMGT TRBV, TRBD and TRBJ reference segments. The analysis included only V-J combinations with a frequency above 0.0001, which together covered 99% to 99.2% of the repertoires. The TCS score was defined as the ratio of F50 (clonal expansion) to E x V (chaos), calculated using BLOSUM62-based TCRdist between CDR3 peptides within each V-J. Welch's t-statistics and random forest reduced around 520 V-J features to around 14, which were used in a naive Bayes classifier (R e1071). No statistical method was used to fix the sample size in advance, and group allocation was not hidden from the investigators. According to the paper, TCR Vbeta CDR3 sequencing was carried out on 135 peripheral blood samples, which came from 40 to 45 ophthalmopathy, around 75 hyperthyroidism and about 17 progressor patients.

The sequence joins TRBV9 to TRBJ2-7; confidence is insufficient to name the D gene. The end of the DNA fits TRBJ1-2 better, so the J call may be wrong. This clonotype was sampled from a man aged 40-55 years with Graves disease. Donor details come from another sample of the same person, matched by shared clones. The specimen comprised peripheral blood mononuclear cells (PBMCs), sampled at new diagnosis, from a patient treated with antithyroid drugs. This receptor carries the CDR3 CASSVAGGADCGYTF. The base sequence is TGTGCCAGCAGCGTTGCGGGAGGCGCAGACTGTGGCTACACCTTC.